A selection of T cell receptor beta chains follows, all from one sample in a study of shared clonotypes between healthy human individuals. Measured with immunoSEQ multiplex PCR; TCRdb has only the in-frame clones, and not every one. The sample contains 100,000 to 130,000 clones, 68% of which appear only once. The sequenced sample consisted of memory CD8+ T cells sorted from blood. The origin of the receptors is a woman in her 30s in good health. Each CDR3 is given with its conserved first and last residue. Fields, in order: J gene, D gene, V gene, clone size, CDR3 DNA, CDR3 protein. The D gene is left open where the match is weak. Not all rows give a size; the values are once, few, many and, for expanded clones, a class.

J gene: TRBJ2-1
D gene: TRBD2
V gene: TRBV25-1
clone size: few
CDR3 DNA: TGTGCCAGCAGTGATCCGGGACTAGCGGCAAATGAGCAGTTCTTC
CDR3 protein: CASSDPGLAANEQFF

J gene: TRBJ2-1
D gene: TRBD2
V gene: TRBV2
clone size: .
CDR3 DNA: TGTGCCAGCAATGGGGAGGCACTAGCGGCCTCCATTCAGCAGTTCTTC
CDR3 protein: CASNGEALAASIQQFF

J gene: TRBJ1-1
D gene: .
V gene: TRBV19
clone size: once
CDR3 DNA: TGTGCCAGTAGTATAGTCCCCAGGTCCACTGAAGCTTTCTTT
CDR3 protein: CASSIVPRSTEAFF

J gene: TRBJ2-7
D gene: .
V gene: TRBV5-7
clone size: .
CDR3 DNA: TGTGCCAGCAGCTTGGACGGGAGTGGATCCTACGAGCAGTACTTC
CDR3 protein: CASSLDGSGSYEQYF

J gene: TRBJ2-7
D gene: .
V gene: TRBV7-6
clone size: .
CDR3 DNA: TGTGCCAGCAGCTCAGAGCCGCTAGGGAACTACGAGCAGTACTTC
CDR3 protein: CASSSEPLGNYEQYF

J gene: TRBJ2-5
D gene: .
V gene: TRBV5-6
clone size: once
CDR3 DNA: TGTGCCAGCAGCTTGCGTCGGGAAGAGACCCAGTACTTC
CDR3 protein: CASSLRREETQYF

J gene: TRBJ2-7
D gene: .
V gene: TRBV5-4
clone size: .
CDR3 DNA: TGTGCCAGCAGCTTGGCGACTAGTGGCGTCGAGCAGTACTTC
CDR3 protein: CASSLATSGVEQYF

J gene: TRBJ2-7
D gene: TRBD2
V gene: TRBV5-1
clone size: once
CDR3 DNA: TGCGCCAGCAGCTCGGGACTAGCCTTCTACGAGCAGTACTTC
CDR3 protein: CASSSGLAFYEQYF

J gene: TRBJ2-2
D gene: .
V gene: TRBV13
clone size: .
CDR3 DNA: TGTGCCAGCAGCCTAGGTTTATTGGGGAACACCGGGGAGCTGTTTTTT
CDR3 protein: CASSLGLLGNTGELFF

J gene: TRBJ1-1
D gene: .
V gene: TRBV6-1
clone size: .
CDR3 DNA: TGTGCCAGCAGTGTACAGGGTTTTGGGGCTGAAGCTTTCTTT
CDR3 protein: CASSVQGFGAEAFF

J gene: TRBJ1-4
D gene: TRBD1
V gene: TRBV28
clone size: few
CDR3 DNA: TGTGCCAGCAGTTCGGCGGGACCGGGACAGATCATGGAAAAACTGTTTTTT
CDR3 protein: CASSSAGPGQIMEKLFF

J gene: TRBJ1-4
D gene: .
V gene: TRBV7-2
clone size: .
CDR3 DNA: TGTGCCAGCAGCTTAGGGGGGGGTTGGGAAAAACTGTTTTTT
CDR3 protein: CASSLGGGWEKLFF

J gene: TRBJ2-1
D gene: .
V gene: TRBV19
clone size: .
CDR3 DNA: TGTGCCAGTAGTAACCTAGAGTATCCCTACAATGAGCAGTTCTTC
CDR3 protein: CASSNLEYPYNEQFF

J gene: TRBJ2-7
D gene: .
V gene: TRBV7-2
clone size: .
CDR3 DNA: TGTGCCAGCAGCTTAACCCGGCCCTCCTACGAGCAGTACTTC
CDR3 protein: CASSLTRPSYEQYF

J gene: TRBJ2-1
D gene: .
V gene: TRBV27
clone size: .
CDR3 DNA: TGTGCCAGCAGCCCGATCCCCTCAACCTTATACAATGAGCAGTTCTTC
CDR3 protein: CASSPIPSTLYNEQFF

J gene: TRBJ2-3
D gene: TRBD2
V gene: TRBV10-3
clone size: once
CDR3 DNA: TGTGCCATCAGCAGCGGGAGGGCCTCAGAGACCACAGATACGCAGTATTTT
CDR3 protein: CAISSGRASETTDTQYF

J gene: TRBJ2-3
D gene: .
V gene: TRBV6-1
clone size: once
CDR3 DNA: TGTGCCAGCAGGGAGCTGGGAGATACGCAGTATTTT
CDR3 protein: CASRELGDTQYF

J gene: TRBJ2-1
D gene: .
V gene: TRBV13
clone size: .
CDR3 DNA: TGTGCCAGCCAACCCCGGGGGTACAATGAGCAGTTCTTC
CDR3 protein: CASQPRGYNEQFF